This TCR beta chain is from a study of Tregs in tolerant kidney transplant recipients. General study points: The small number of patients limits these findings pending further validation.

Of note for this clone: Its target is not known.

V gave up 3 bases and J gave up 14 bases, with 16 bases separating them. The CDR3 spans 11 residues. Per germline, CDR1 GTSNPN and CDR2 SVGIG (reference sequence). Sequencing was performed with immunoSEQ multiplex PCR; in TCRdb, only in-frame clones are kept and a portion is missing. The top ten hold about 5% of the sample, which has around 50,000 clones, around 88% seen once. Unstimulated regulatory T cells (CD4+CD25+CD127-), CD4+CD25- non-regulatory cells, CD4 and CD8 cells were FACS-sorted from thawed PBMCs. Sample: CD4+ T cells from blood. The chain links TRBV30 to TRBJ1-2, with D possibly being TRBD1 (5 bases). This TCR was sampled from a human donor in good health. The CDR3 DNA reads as TGTGCCTGGAGCGACGTACGGGGCTGGACCTTC. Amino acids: CAWSDVRGWTF.